The sample holds one count of the clone carrying this T cell receptor beta chain. The data were obtained in a study of shared clonotypes between healthy human individuals. Sequenced by immunoSEQ multiplex PCR; TCRdb stores in-frame clones only, minus some. This repertoire shows hundreds of thousands of clones, approximately 96% found once; its top ten account for roughly 0.1%. The naive CD8 fraction comprised CD45RO-negative cells positively selected for CCR7 and excluded terminally differentiated effector memory CD45RA+ cells. V shed 5 bases, J shed 2 bases, and the junction held 7 bases outside the gene matches. The CDR3 length is 16 residues. Germline CDR1 PRHDT, CDR2 FYEKMQ (reference sequence).

The rearrangement uses TRBV13 and TRBJ2-1; 9 bases align to TRBD2. This receptor was taken from a woman aged 30 to 39 in good health. Sequences were obtained from naive CD8+ T cells sorted from blood. The CDR3 DNA reads TGTGCCAGCAGCCCAGAGACTAGCGGACCCTACAATGAGCAGTTCTTC. The encoded protein is CASSPETSGPYNEQFF.